Listed below are T cell receptor beta chains from one sample, sequenced in a study of control samples from healthy donors and cancer patients. TCRdb's table, derived via immunoSEQ multiplex PCR, lists solely in-frame clones and lacks some. There are around 75,000 clones in the sample; over 80% occur only once, and about 5.6% lies in the top ten. Source material: blood. The receptors originated from a woman aged 60-70 years in good health. CDR3s include the opening cysteine and the closing phenylalanine or tryptophan. Each record gives: J gene, V gene, clone size, D gene, CDR3 DNA, CDR3 protein. The D gene is left open where the match is weak. A row's size may be missing; if present it is once, few, many or a size class.

TRBJ1-4	TRBV7-9	.	TRBD1	TGTGCCAGCAGCCTCGGACAGGGCGGCGAAAAACTGTTTTTT	CASSLGQGGEKLFF
TRBJ2-5	TRBV3-1/TRBV3-2	.	.	TGTGCCAGCAGCCAAGGGTTCGGACAGCTCCAAGAGACCCAGTACTTC	CASSQGFGQLQETQYF
TRBJ1-6	TRBV5-4	.	.	TGTGCCAGCAGCTTGGCCCTAGACACGCAGGTTTCTTCACCCCTCCACTTT	CASSLALDTQVSSPLHF
TRBJ1-1	TRBV5-6	.	.	TGTGCCAGCAGCCGGACTCCAGGGCCCCCGATGAACACTGAAGCTTTCTTT	CASSRTPGPPMNTEAFF
TRBJ1-2	TRBV29-1	.	.	TGCAGCGTTGACCTTTTGGGTGGCTACACCTTC	CSVDLLGGYTF
TRBJ1-5	TRBV9	.	.	TGTGCCAGCAGCGTCTCAGGACAGAGCAATCAGCCCCAGCATTTT	CASSVSGQSNQPQHF
TRBJ1-1	TRBV10-1	.	TRBD1	TGCGCCAGCAGTACCTCCGGGACAGGGGGCACTGAAGCTTTCTTT	CASSTSGTGGTEAFF
TRBJ2-3	TRBV5-1	.	TRBD2	TGCGCCACCCGGGGGGGTAGCGGGTTCACAGATACGCAGTATTTT	CATRGGSGFTDTQYF
TRBJ2-1	TRBV10-3	.	.	TGTGCCAGCGGGACAGACTACAATGAGCAGTTCTTC	CASGTDYNEQFF
TRBJ1-5	TRBV28	once	.	TGTGCCAGCAGTATCGGAGGGGTCTGGGGACAGCCCCAGCATTTT	CASSIGGVWGQPQHF
TRBJ2-3	TRBV5-8	few	TRBD2	TGTGCCAGCAGCTTGGCCGGGACTAGCGGGATGGCAGATACGCAGTATTTT	CASSLAGTSGMADTQYF
TRBJ2-1	TRBV11-2	.	TRBD2	TGTGCCAGCAGCGAGGGGACTAGCGGGAGATGGCTCTACAATGAGCAGTTCTTC	CASSEGTSGRWLYNEQFF
TRBJ2-6	TRBV11-2	.	TRBD1	TGTGCCAGCAGCAAACAACAGGGGTCTGGGGCCAACGTCCTGACTTTC	CASSKQQGSGANVLTF
TRBJ2-5	TRBV4-3	.	TRBD2	TGCGCCAGCAGCCAAGTCGCGGGAGGCGGAGAGACCCAGTACTTC	CASSQVAGGGETQYF
TRBJ2-3	TRBV27	.	TRBD2	TGTGCCAGCAGTCCCCAGGCGGGAGGCACATATACGCAGTATTTT	CASSPQAGGTYTQYF
TRBJ2-2	TRBV27	.	.	TGTGCCAGCCGCCCCCTGGATCGGAGAAACACCGGGGAGCTGTTTTTT	CASRPLDRRNTGELFF
TRBJ1-2	TRBV5-1	.	TRBD1	TGCGCCAGCAGCTTGGGACAGGGAGATGGCTACACCTTC	CASSLGQGDGYTF
TRBJ1-1	TRBV12-5	.	.	TGTGCTAGTGGTCCTTCAGGGGTGCAAACTGAAGCTTTCTTT	CASGPSGVQTEAFF
TRBJ2-1	TRBV7-9	.	.	TGTGCCAGCAGCGACTATAATGGGGTATACAATGAGCAGTTCTTC	CASSDYNGVYNEQFF
TRBJ2-5	TRBV6-6	.	TRBD1	TGTGCCAGCAGGCTCGGACAGGGGGCCTCACACCAGTACTTC	CASRLGQGASHQYF
TRBJ2-1	TRBV12-3/TRBV12-4	.	.	TGTGCCAGCAGCGCCGGGACAGAGCAGTTCTTC	CASSAGTEQFF
TRBJ1-4	TRBV28	.	.	TGTGCCAGCAGTTTTACGATTAATGAAAAACTGTTTTTT	CASSFTINEKLFF
TRBJ2-4	TRBV5-1	.	.	TGCGCCAGCAGCCCGGGGCCCGTAGCCAAAAACATTCAGTACTTC	CASSPGPVAKNIQYF
TRBJ1-1	TRBV10-3	.	TRBD1	TGTGCCATCAGTGAGACAGGGGGCGGCGGGTTGAACACTGAAGCTTTCTTT	CAISETGGGGLNTEAFF
TRBJ1-4	TRBV7-7	once	.	TGTGCTAGCAGGGCGTGGGGGAGTACTAATGAAAAACTGTTTTTT	CASRAWGSTNEKLFF